This T cell receptor (beta chain) was identified in a study of early stage breast cancer tumors. Profiled with immunoSEQ multiplex PCR; TCRdb holds only in-frame clones, not every one. The sample lists tens of thousands of clones, 74% seen once, with around a tenth in the top ten. Germline V gene sequence: CDR1 MNHNS, CDR2 SASEGT. The CDR3 has 15 amino acids. V lost 3 bases to trimming and J lost 5 bases, with 14 bases between them. The specimen sequenced was breast tumor tissue. The receptor was isolated from a person aged 25 to 45 with breast cancer. The chain carries TRBV6-1 and TRBJ1-3, with D perhaps TRBD1 (6 bases). In DNA, the CDR3 is TGTGCCAGCAGTGATACCACAGGGTACAGAAACACCATATATTTT. It yields the protein CASSDTTGYRNTIYF.